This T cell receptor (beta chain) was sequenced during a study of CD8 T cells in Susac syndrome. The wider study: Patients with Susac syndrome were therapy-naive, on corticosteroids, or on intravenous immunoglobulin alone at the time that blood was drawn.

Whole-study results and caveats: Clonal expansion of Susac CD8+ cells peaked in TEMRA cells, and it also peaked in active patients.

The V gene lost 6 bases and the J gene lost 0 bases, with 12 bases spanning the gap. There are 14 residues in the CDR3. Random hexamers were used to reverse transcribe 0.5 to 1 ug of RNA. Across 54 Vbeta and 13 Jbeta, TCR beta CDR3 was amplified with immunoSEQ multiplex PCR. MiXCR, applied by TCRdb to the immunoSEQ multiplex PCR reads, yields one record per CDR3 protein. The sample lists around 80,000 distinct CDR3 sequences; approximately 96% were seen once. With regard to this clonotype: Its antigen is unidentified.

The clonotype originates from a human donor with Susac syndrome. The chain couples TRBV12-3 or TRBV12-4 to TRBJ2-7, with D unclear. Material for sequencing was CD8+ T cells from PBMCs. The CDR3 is CASSPDPISYEQYF. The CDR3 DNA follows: TGTGCCAGCAGCCCCGACCCTATCTCCTACGAGCAGTACTTC.